Sample share makes the clone carrying this T cell receptor (beta chain) large (0.1 to 1%). No antigen is known for it. All gene names here are mouse names. The read terminates 1 residue ahead of where the CDR3 ends, so the germline J gene completes it. Stated time point: mouse harvest day 7 after allogeneic transplant. The graft held 10^6 splenic CD5+ T cells and 10^7 T-cell-depleted bone marrow cells. B6 (H2b) cells into BALB/c (H2d) mice; tissues taken at day 7 or 14. These data are taken from a study of tissue T cells after allogeneic stem cell transplantation. General observations from the study: Blood and spleen captured only part of the tissue TCR repertoire. Across patients, clones rarely overlapped, yet motif clusters were shared tissue-specifically. Anatomically similar tissues had similar TCR repertoires within each patient.

The protocol was immunoSEQ multiplex PCR, while the TCRdb copy is restricted to in-frame clones and leaves out a portion. Among almost 5,500 clones, under 60% were seen once, and the ten largest hold 9% to 12%. The junction had 6 bases not matched to a gene; V was cut back by 7 bases and J by 5 bases. The germline V gene encodes CDR1 NNHNN and CDR2 SYGAGS (reference sequence). CDR3 length: 13 residues. Sequencing was done on a sample of gut tissue. This sequence was found in a female BALB/c mouse given C57BL/6 T cells with graft-versus-host disease after an allogeneic hematopoietic cell transplant. This chain joins TRBV13-2 and TRBJ2-5; 8 bases agree with TRBD2. The DNA read from the CDR3 is TGTGCCAGCTTTGGGGGGGGCGCAGACACCCAGTAC. Its translation is CASFGGGADTQY. The entire CDR3 sequence reads CASFGGGADTQYF.